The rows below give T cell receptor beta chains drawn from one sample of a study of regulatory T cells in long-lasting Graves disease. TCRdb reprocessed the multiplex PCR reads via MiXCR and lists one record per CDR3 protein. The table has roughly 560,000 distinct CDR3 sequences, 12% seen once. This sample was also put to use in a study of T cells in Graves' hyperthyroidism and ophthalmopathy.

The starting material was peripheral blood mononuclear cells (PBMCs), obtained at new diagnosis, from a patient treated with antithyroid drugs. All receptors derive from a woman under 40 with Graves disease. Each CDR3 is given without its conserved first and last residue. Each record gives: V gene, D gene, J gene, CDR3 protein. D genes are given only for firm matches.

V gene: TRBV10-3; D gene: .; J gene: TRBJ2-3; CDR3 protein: AMHSGSTDTQY
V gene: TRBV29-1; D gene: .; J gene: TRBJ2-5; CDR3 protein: SVEDFTTKQETQY
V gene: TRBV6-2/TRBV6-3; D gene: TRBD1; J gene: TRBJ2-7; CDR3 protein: ASSYNGQGSYEQY
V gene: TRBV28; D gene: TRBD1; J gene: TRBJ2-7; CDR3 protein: ASRRTGTGTTYEQY
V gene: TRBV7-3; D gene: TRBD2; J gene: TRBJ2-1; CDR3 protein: ASSAFAGAGDEQF
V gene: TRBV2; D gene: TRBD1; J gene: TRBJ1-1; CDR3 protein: ASSESRQGTEAF
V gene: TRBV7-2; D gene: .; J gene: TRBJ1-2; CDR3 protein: ASSLTEVYGYT
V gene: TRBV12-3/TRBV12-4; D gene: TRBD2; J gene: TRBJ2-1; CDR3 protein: ASSLRLAGYNEQF
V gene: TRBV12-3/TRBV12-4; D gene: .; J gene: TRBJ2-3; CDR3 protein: AGSFRGTDTQY
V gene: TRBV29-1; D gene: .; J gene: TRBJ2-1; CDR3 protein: SARVACVNEQF
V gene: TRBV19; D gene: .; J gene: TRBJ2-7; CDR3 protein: ASSTKDRPWTYEQY
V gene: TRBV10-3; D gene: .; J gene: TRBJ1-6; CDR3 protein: AIRGEGSPLH
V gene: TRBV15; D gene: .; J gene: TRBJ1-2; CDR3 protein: ATSRLQEPNYGYT
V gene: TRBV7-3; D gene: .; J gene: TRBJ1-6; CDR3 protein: ASSLMTAGPLH
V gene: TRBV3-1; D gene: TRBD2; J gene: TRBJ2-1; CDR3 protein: ASSHYYSGSSGDEQF
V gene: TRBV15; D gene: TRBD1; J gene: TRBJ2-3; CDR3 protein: ATSRTSGTGADTQY
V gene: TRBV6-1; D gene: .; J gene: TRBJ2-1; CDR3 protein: ASSPARHNEQF